The clone carrying this TCR beta chain showed up just a few times. Its antigen is as yet unknown. This sample is part of a study of T cells after yellow fever vaccination. V dropped 3 bases and J dropped 7 bases, with 12 bases sitting between them. The germline gives CDR1 DFQATT, CDR2 SNEGSKA (reference sequence). This CDR3 is built from 13 residues. Using its own MiXCR run on the 5' RACE reads, TCRdb lists one record per CDR3 protein. In the table there are roughly 300,000 distinct CDR3 sequences, 8% to 9.5% of which are singletons. Notes on the study in general: The study re-detected most primary-vaccination clones after the booster (96% CD4, roughly 85% CD8). Sorted repertoires could include abundant contaminating clonotypes from bulk cells.

The V gene is TRBV20-1, the J gene TRBJ2-2, with TRBD2 as a possible D gene (6 bases). This material consisted of PBMCs, taken about 49 days after the first yellow fever vaccination. The receptor was isolated from a man aged 18 to 29 who received the YFV17D yellow fever vaccine. CDR3 residues: CSARTGDDGELFF. The CDR3 DNA reads as TGCAGTGCTAGGACGGGGGATGACGGGGAGCTGTTTTTT.